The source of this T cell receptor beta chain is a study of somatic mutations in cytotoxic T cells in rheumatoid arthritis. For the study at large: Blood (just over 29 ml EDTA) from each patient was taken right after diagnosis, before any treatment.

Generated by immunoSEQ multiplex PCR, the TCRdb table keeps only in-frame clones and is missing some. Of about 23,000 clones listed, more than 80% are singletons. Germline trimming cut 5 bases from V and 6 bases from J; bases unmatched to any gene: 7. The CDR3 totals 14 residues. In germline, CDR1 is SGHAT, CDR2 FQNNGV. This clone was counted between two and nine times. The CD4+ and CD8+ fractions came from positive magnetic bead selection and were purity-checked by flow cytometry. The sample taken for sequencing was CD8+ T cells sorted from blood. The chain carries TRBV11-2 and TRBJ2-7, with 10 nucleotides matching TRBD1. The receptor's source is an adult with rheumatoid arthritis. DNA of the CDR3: TGTGCCAGCAGCCCAGGACAGGGGGGCGGCGAGCAGTACTTC. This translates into CASSPGQGGGEQYF.